These 28 T cell receptor beta chains were all obtained from the same sample, sequenced in a study of CD8 T cells in ankylosing spondylitis. TCRdb re-called the 5' RACE reads through MiXCR, storing one row per CDR3 protein. The table has about 280,000 distinct CDR3 sequences, approximately 20% seen once. The material sequenced was blood, either unsorted or a sorted T cell fraction (not recorded which). The source of these receptors is a male donor with ankylosing spondylitis or in good health (not recorded which).

The table lists this clonotype with many counts. The rearrangement joins TRBV3-1 to TRBJ2-1; D unclear. V gave up 4 bases and J gave up 6 bases, with 7 bases separating them. The CDR3 sequence is 12 residues long. Germline-derived CDR1 and CDR2 are LGHDT and YNNKEL (reference sequence). The CDR3 nucleotides are TGTGCCAGCAGCCTCCTCCTCAATGAGCAGTTCTTC. This gives the protein CASSLLLNEQFF.

J is TRBJ1-2 and V is TRBV29-1, with D uncertain. Trimming cost V 0 bases and J 9 bases, with 8 bases left between them. The CDR3 has 11 amino acids. CDR1 and CDR2 (germline): SQVTM, ANQGSEA. This CDR3 is CSVEDQMSYTF. For the CDR3, the DNA is TGCAGCGTTGAAGATCAAATGAGCTACACCTTC.

This clonotype has a handful of counts. The J gene is TRBJ1-2, the V gene TRBV29-1; 9 bases align to TRBD1. Germline assignment: CDR1 SQVTM and CDR2 ANQGSEA. The junction had 4 bases not matched to a gene; V was cut back by 1 base and J by 7 bases. The CDR3 spans 13 residues. DNA for the CDR3: TGCAGCGTTGAAGTTGGGACAGGGACTGGCTACACCTTC. Translating gives CSVEVGTGTGYTF.

V and J are TRBV12-3 or TRBV12-4 and TRBJ1-4; D is ambiguous. V lost 1 base and J lost 5, with 5 bases in between. The CDR3 is 13 residues long. The CDR3 sequence is CASSLGVNEKLFF. The CDR3 DNA reads as TGTGCCAGCAGTTTAGGGGTGAATGAAAAACTGTTTTTT.

The genes are TRBV28 and TRBJ2-1, with 8 bases lining up with TRBD1. Unmatched junction bases numbered 6, after V lost 5 bases and J lost 6 bases. This CDR3 has 14 amino acids. Looked up from germline, CDR1 is MDHEN and CDR2 is SYDVKM. This CDR3 reads CASSRDRGSNEQFF. As DNA, the CDR3 is TGTGCCAGCAGTAGAGACAGGGGTAGCAATGAGCAGTTCTTC. Complete variable domain (other parts from reference TRBV28 and TRBJ2-1): DVKVTQSSRYLVKRTGEKVFLECVQDMDHENMFWYRQDPGLGLRLIYFSYDVKMKEKGDIPEGYSVSREKKERFSLILESASTNQTSMYLCASSRDRGSNEQFFGPGTRLTVL.

The chain carries TRBV27 and TRBJ1-6, with 7 nucleotides matching TRBD1. There are 15 residues in the CDR3. Germline CDR1 reads MNHEY; CDR2 reads SMNVEV (reference sequence). J gave up 6 bases and V 6 bases, and 8 bases lay outside the gene matches. The CDR3 protein is CASSIGTALNSPLHF. CDR3 DNA sequence: TGTGCCAGCAGCATCGGGACAGCCCTTAATTCACCCCTCCACTTT.

With regard to this clonotype: Mismatch with germline at one junction end may stem from a read error. The chain couples TRBV7-9 to TRBJ2-1, with a tentative D call TRBD1 (6 bases). The CDR3 extends over 14 amino acids. The germline gives CDR1 SEHNR, CDR2 FQNEAQ (reference sequence). This CDR3 reads CAGSLRGSPNEQFF. The CDR3 DNA reads TGTGCCGGCAGCCTCAGGGGATCCCCCAATGAGCAGTTCTTC.

This chain links TRBV3-1 with TRBJ2-1; D is unclear. V lost 1 base to trimming and J lost 9 bases, with 7 bases between them. The CDR3 sequence is 12 residues long. Germline CDR1 LGHDT, CDR2 YNNKEL (reference sequence). CDR3 nucleotides: TGTGCCAGCAGCCAAGCTGGCCTTGAGCAGTTCTTC. Amino acids: CASSQAGLEQFF.

This clonotype was observed many times. A junction end diverges from the germline sequence, so it may reflect a read error. The chain has TRBV12-3 or TRBV12-4 and TRBJ1-5; TRBD1 matches at 8 bases. The CDR3 has 14 amino acids. The CDR3, as DNA: TGTGCCAGCAGCAGGGGGCAGGGCAAGCAGCCCCAGCATTTT. Translating gives CASSRGQGKQPQHF.

This clonotype has a count of ten or more. The chain employs TRBV28 and TRBJ2-1, with 9 bases fitting TRBD1. Trimming took 5 bases from V and 4 from J; bases not matched to a gene: 6. The CDR3 is 15 residues long. Germline CDR1 reads MDHEN; CDR2 reads SYDVKM. CDR3 residues: CASSTGTGFYNEQFF. CDR3 nucleotide sequence: TGTGCCAGCAGTACCGGGACAGGGTTTTACAATGAGCAGTTCTTC.

This clonotype was found many times. V is TRBV5-1 and J is TRBJ2-2; no clear D. The CDR3 sequence is 13 residues long. Germline V gives CDR1 SGHRS, CDR2 YFSETQ. Deletions cut 4 bases from V and 9 bases from J, with 13 bases between. In DNA form, the CDR3 reads TGCGCCAGCAGCCCTACCTCTTGGAGGGAGCTGTTTTTT. Translation gives CASSPTSWRELFF.

The chain couples TRBV24-1 to TRBJ1-1, with D possibly being TRBD1 (5 bases). V was pared by 0 bases and J by 11 bases, with 9 bases between. Germline lookup yields CDR1 KGHDR and CDR2 SFDVKD. This CDR3 is built from 12 residues. The CDR3 is CATSDLRGCAFF. As DNA, the CDR3 is TGTGCCACCAGTGATTTGCGGGGGTGCGCTTTCTTT.

The V gene is TRBV6-5, the J gene TRBJ1-2; maybe TRBD1 (6 bases). CDR3 length: 14 residues. Germline-derived CDR1 and CDR2 are MNHEY and SVGAGI. V dropped 2 bases and J dropped 8 bases, with 15 bases sitting between them. In DNA, the CDR3 is TGTGCCAGCAGTTACAATCAGGGGCGCTTAGGCTACACCTTC. This translates into CASSYNQGRLGYTF.

In this sample, this clonotype turned up many times. The rearrangement uses TRBV9 and TRBJ2-1, with D possibly TRBD2 on 6 matching bases. This CDR3 is 16 amino acids long. With 0 bases removed from V and 3 bases from J, the gap between germline ends came to 13 bases. Germline V lookup: CDR1 SGDLS, CDR2 YYNGEE. For the CDR3, the DNA is TGTGCCAGCAGCGTAGCAGGGACTGAGCGCTACAATGAGCAGTTCTTC. Translating it yields CASSVAGTERYNEQFF.

This clonotype showed up just a few times. J is TRBJ1-4 and V is TRBV5-1, with 11 nucleotides matching TRBD1. Germline CDR1 reads SGHRS; CDR2 reads YFSETQ. The J segment lost 11 bases and the V segment lost 4 bases, leaving 4 bases of the junction unmatched. The length of the CDR3 is 13 residues. The CDR3 loop reads CASSPGTGGKLFF. In DNA, the CDR3 is TGCGCCAGCAGCCCCGGGACAGGGGGGAAACTGTTTTTT.

The chain recombines TRBV30 with TRBJ2-3; a weak D match, TRBD1 (6 bases). The CDR3 extends over 13 amino acids. Trimming removed 3 bases from V and 6 bases from J, with 13 bases in between. Germline-derived CDR1 and CDR2 are GTSNPN and SVGIG (reference sequence). The CDR3 loop is CAWSSVRGDTQYF. The DNA for the CDR3 is TGTGCCTGGAGCTCTGTCAGGGGTGATACGCAGTATTTT.

The chain is built from TRBV11-2 and TRBJ2-5; D unclear. Germline CDR1 and CDR2: SGHAT and FQNNGV. The CDR3 totals 13 residues. Deletions cut 5 bases from V and 5 bases from J, with 12 bases between. The CDR3 sequence: CASSQTLDETQYF. The CDR3 DNA sequence: TGTGCCAGCAGCCAGACCCTAGACGAGACCCAGTACTTC.

The rearrangement joins TRBV28 to TRBJ1-6, with D tentatively TRBD1 (5 bases). Trimming took off 6 bases at V and 9 bases at J, with 6 bases between the two ends. This CDR3 region has 11 residues. Per germline, CDR1 MDHEN and CDR2 SYDVKM. In DNA, the CDR3 is TGTGCCAGCAGCAGGGCTTCACCCCTCCACTTT. This translates into CASSRASPLHF.

This clonotype was seen a handful of times. The gene calls are TRBV3-1 and TRBJ1-4; possibly TRBD1 for D (5 bases). V was trimmed by 1 base and J by 5 bases, leaving 11 bases between them. The CDR3 sequence is 15 residues long. CDR1 is LGHDT, CDR2 YNNKEL, per germline (reference sequence). CDR3 DNA sequence: TGTGCCAGCAGCCAAGCCTCCAGGACAAATGAAAAACTGTTTTTT. Amino acids: CASSQASRTNEKLFF.

The rearrangement joins TRBV2 to TRBJ2-5; D remains ambiguous. This CDR3 has 13 amino acids. Trimming removed 3 bases from V and 7 bases from J, with 12 bases in between. The germline V gene has CDR1 SNHLY and CDR2 FYNNEI. The chain's CDR3 is CASSEETAGTQYF. In nucleotides, the CDR3 is TGTGCCAGCAGTGAGGAGACGGCAGGGACCCAGTACTTC.

The chain carries TRBV3-1 and TRBJ2-3; D not certain. This CDR3 spans 16 amino acids. CDR1 and CDR2 from the germline V gene are LGHDT and YNNKEL (reference sequence). V lost 1 base to trimming and J lost 8 bases, with 19 bases between them. The CDR3 protein is CASSQVQDVTLGTQYF. CDR3 nucleotides: TGTGCCAGCAGCCAAGTACAAGATGTTACTCTCGGTACGCAGTATTTT.

This clonotype was seen only a few times. The gene calls are TRBV20-1 and TRBJ2-7; 13 nucleotides line up with TRBD2. Germline-derived CDR1 and CDR2 are DFQATT and SNEGSKA (reference sequence). This CDR3 spans 17 amino acids. With V trimmed by 1 base and J by 2 bases, 8 bases remained unmatched. The CDR3 loop reads CSARGGGLAGVAYEQYV. CDR3 DNA: TGCAGTGCTAGAGGGGGCGGACTAGCGGGAGTTGCCTACGAGCAGTACGTC.

This clonotype was recorded a few times. J is TRBJ1-1 and V is TRBV7-6; D not certain. Trimming removed 5 bases at V and 0 bases at J, with 10 bases between. From germline, CDR1 is SGHVS and CDR2 FNYEAQ. The CDR3 sequence is 14 residues long. The CDR3 protein is CASSIGGLNTEAFF. DNA of the CDR3: TGTGCCAGCAGCATCGGAGGGCTGAACACTGAAGCTTTCTTT.

This clonotype was seen only a few times. The chain couples TRBV29-1 to TRBJ2-2; D is undetermined. The CDR3 contains 13 residues. Germline V gene data show CDR1 as SQVTM and CDR2 as ANQGSEA. The V gene lost 4 bases and the J gene lost 1 base, with 7 bases spanning the gap. The CDR3 DNA sequence: TGCAGCGTTGGGGCAGAGAACACCGGGGAGCTGTTTTTT. Its translation: CSVGAENTGELFF.

The V call is TRBV5-6, the J call TRBJ2-2; 7 positions agree with TRBD1. Per germline, CDR1 SGHDT and CDR2 YYEEEE. The trim removed 0 bases at V and 8 bases at J, leaving 10 bases unmatched. The CDR3 runs 16 residues. In nucleotides, the CDR3 is TGTGCCAGCAGCTTGGTCAACGACAGGGAGACGGGGGAGCTGTTTTTT. It translates to CASSLVNDRETGELFF.

Many counts were recorded for this clonotype. The chain uses TRBV27 and TRBJ1-2; D may be TRBD1 (6 bases). The CDR3 loop spans 17 amino acids. The V gene's germline CDR1 is MNHEY and CDR2 SMNVEV (reference sequence). Trimming left V 0 bases short and J 1 base short, with 15 bases between. The CDR3 DNA follows: TGTGCCAGCAGTTTATCCCCCCCTGGGACACATAACTATGGCTACACCTTC. It specifies CASSLSPPGTHNYGYTF.

This clonotype was seen only a few times. The gene calls are TRBV5-5 and TRBJ2-3; perhaps TRBD1 as D (6 bases). V was cut by 0 bases and J by 5 bases, with 13 bases left in between. Germline values: CDR1 SGHKS, CDR2 YYEKEE (reference sequence). This CDR3 region has 15 residues. The DNA for the CDR3 is TGTGCCAGCAGCTTGGAACAGGGATTGAGAGATACGCAGTATTTT. It yields the protein CASSLEQGLRDTQYF.

J is TRBJ2-3 and V is TRBV5-1, with 8 bases lining up with TRBD1. V lost 4 bases to trimming and J lost 4 bases; unmatched junction nucleotides: 8. CDR3 length equals 15 residues. Germline lookup yields CDR1 SGHRS and CDR2 YFSETQ. The chain's CDR3 is CASSLGQGSPDTQYF. DNA of the CDR3: TGCGCCAGCAGCCTCGGACAGGGCAGCCCAGATACGCAGTATTTT.